The 28 T cell receptor beta chains in this list originate from one sample, sequenced in a study of control samples from healthy donors and cancer patients. This table comes from immunoSEQ multiplex PCR, and its TCRdb copy is limited to in-frame clones, with some not included. The sample has 150,000 to 200,000 clones; roughly 88% are singletons. The specimen was blood. The receptors were gathered from a woman in her thirties in good health.

The CDR3 sequence: CASSQEGGSGANVLTF. Written as DNA, the CDR3 is TGCGCCAGCAGCCAAGAAGGAGGCTCTGGGGCCAACGTCCTGACTTTC. This sequence joins TRBV4-1 and TRBJ2-6; perhaps TRBD2 as D (5 bases). This CDR3 is 16 amino acids long. V gave up 0 bases and J gave up 0 bases, with 6 bases separating them. Germline assignment: CDR1 MGHRA and CDR2 YSYEKL.

The chain is built from TRBV7-2 and TRBJ2-6; 10 bases line up with TRBD2. With 5 bases clipped from V and 7 bases from J, the junction kept 8 bases outside the gene matches. In germline, CDR1 is SGHTA, CDR2 FQGNSA. The CDR3 covers 16 residues. This CDR3 reads CASSPSASGRANVLTF. In nucleotides, the CDR3 is TGTGCCAGCAGCCCGTCGGCTAGCGGGAGAGCCAACGTCCTGACTTTC.

This clone is a singleton in its sample. This rearrangement joins TRBV5-1 to TRBJ1-1; 9 bases fit TRBD1. Per the germline V gene, CDR1 is SGHRS and CDR2 is YFSETQ. The V and J ends lost 5 bases and 6 bases, in that order; junction bases with no gene match: 11. The CDR3 consists of 15 residues. The CDR3 DNA is TGCGCCAGCAGACCGACAGGGGGAAACTACCCTGAAGCTTTCTTT. Protein sequence: CASRPTGGNYPEAFF.

J is TRBJ2-3 and V is TRBV6-2 or TRBV6-3; D is tentatively TRBD1 or TRBD2 (5 bases each). Trimming took 2 bases from V and 8 from J, leaving 5 bases between them. This CDR3 spans 11 amino acids. The germline V gene encodes CDR1 MNHEY and CDR2 SVGEGT. This CDR3 is CASSYGGTQYF. Written as DNA, the CDR3 is TGTGCCAGCAGTTACGGGGGTACGCAGTATTTT.

The chain combines TRBV24-1 with TRBJ2-2; D remains ambiguous. Germline CDR1 and CDR2: KGHDR and SFDVKD. This CDR3 contains 12 residues. The V and J ends lost 4 bases and 5 bases respectively, with 4 bases between them. The CDR3 DNA follows: TGTGCCACCAGTGACGGAACCGGGGAGCTGTTTTTT. Amino acids: CATSDGTGELFF.

This chain connects TRBV3-1 (or the pseudogene TRBV3-2) to TRBJ1-5; 7 bases are shared with TRBD1. CDR3 size: 17 residues. The junction had 13 bases not matched to a gene; V was cut back by 4 bases and J by 4 bases. Germline V lookup: CDR1 LGHDT, CDR2 YNNKEL (reference sequence). The CDR3: CASSPGGGGASNQPQHF. CDR3 nucleotide sequence: TGTGCCAGCAGCCCAGGGGGGGGCGGGGCCAGTAATCAGCCCCAGCATTTT.

The CDR3: CASSLDGGNQPQHF. The CDR3 nucleotides read TGCGCCAGCAGCTTGGATGGCGGCAATCAGCCCCAGCATTTT. This chain joins TRBV5-1 and TRBJ1-5, with D hard to call. The ends were cut back, 0 bases at V and 2 bases at J, with 6 bases in the middle. There are 14 residues in the CDR3. The germline V gene encodes CDR1 SGHRS and CDR2 YFSETQ.

The chain links TRBV6-5 to TRBJ1-2; D possibly corresponds to TRBD1 (5 bases). The CDR3 is 15 residues long. Germline CDR1 is MNHEY and CDR2 is SVGAGI. The V gene lost 2 bases and the J gene lost 6 bases, with 16 bases spanning the gap. The CDR3 coding sequence is TGTGCCAGCAGTTACAACATTCGTGGGGGAAATGGCTACACCTTC. This codes for CASSYNIRGGNGYTF.

The V call is TRBV4-1, the J call TRBJ2-5, with D tentatively TRBD2 (6 bases). Germline CDR1 reads MGHRA; CDR2 reads YSYEKL. The length of the CDR3 is 15 residues. V was pared by 0 bases and J by 4 bases, with 12 bases between. The CDR3 is CASSQDRSSGETQYF. CDR3 in DNA: TGCGCCAGCAGCCAAGATAGGAGTAGCGGAGAGACCCAGTACTTC.

This sequence joins TRBV6-1 and TRBJ1-6; the D gene is possibly TRBD1 (5 bases). The CDR3 consists of 16 residues. V shed 2 bases and J shed 7 bases, with 15 bases lying between them. Per the germline V gene, CDR1 is MNHNS and CDR2 is SASEGT. The CDR3 DNA follows: TGTGCCAGCAGTGAATTAATTGAGACAGACAATTCACCCCTCCACTTT. Residues: CASSELIETDNSPLHF.

V and J are TRBV18 and TRBJ2-3, with no clear D. From germline, CDR1 is KGHSH and CDR2 LQKENI. V lost 5 bases, J lost 6 bases, and 6 bases lay in between. This CDR3 comprises 11 residues. DNA for the CDR3: TGTGCCAGCTCAACCATGGATACGCAGTATTTT. Protein: CASSTMDTQYF.

V gene TRBV4-1 combines with J gene TRBJ2-1; 15 bases map to TRBD2. Germline loops: CDR1 MGHRA, CDR2 YSYEKL. V gave up 4 bases and J gave up 9 bases; unmatched junction bases: 7. CDR3 length: 16 amino acids. As DNA, the CDR3 is TGCGCCAGCAGCCCCTGGACTAGCGGGGGGGCTAGTGAGCAGTTCTTC. This encodes CASSPWTSGGASEQFF.

CDR3 sequence reads: CASSVSRVGDTQYF. The CDR3 DNA follows: TGTGCCAGCAGTGTATCCAGGGTAGGAGATACGCAGTATTTT. The genes are TRBV6-4 and TRBJ2-3; possibly TRBD1 for D (5 bases). The V end was cut by 4 bases, the J end by 5 bases, with 13 bases between. This CDR3 is built from 14 residues. Germline V gene data show CDR1 as MRHNA and CDR2 as SNTAGT.

The chain carries TRBV7-2 and TRBJ2-3; TRBD2 agrees at 8 bases. V was pared by 1 base and J by 4 bases, with 10 bases of the junction left unmatched. The CDR3 extends over 17 amino acids. The germline CDR1 and CDR2 sequences are SGHTA and FQGNSA. The CDR3 DNA reads as TGTGCCAGCAGCTTAGGCTTTCCGGGAGGGCCGGCAGATACGCAGTATTTT. Translated, it gives CASSLGFPGGPADTQYF.

The chain has TRBV6-5 and TRBJ2-7; 7 bases fit TRBD2. This CDR3 has 14 residues. Trimming took 6 bases from V and 4 from J; bases not matched to a gene: 9. Germline V CDR1 and CDR2: MNHEY, SVGAGI. The CDR3 is CASSLGGGRYEQYF. The CDR3 DNA reads as TGTGCCAGCAGCCTCGGCGGGGGAAGGTACGAGCAGTACTTC.

The sample holds one count of this clone. The chain carries TRBV9 and TRBJ2-3; 8 positions agree with TRBD1. From germline, CDR1 is SGDLS and CDR2 YYNGEE. Losses at the gene ends were 2 bases for V and 2 bases for J; bases not matched to a gene: 4. CDR3 length: 15 amino acids. CDR3 nucleotide sequence: TGTGCCAGCAGCGTCCAGGGGGCCATCACAGATACGCAGTATTTT. Translated: CASSVQGAITDTQYF.

The chain links TRBV2 to TRBJ2-2; D may be TRBD1 or TRBD2 (6 bases each). V lost 6 bases and J lost 4, with 15 bases in between. The CDR3 is 15 amino acids. Germline V lookup: CDR1 SNHLY, CDR2 FYNNEI. CDR3 in amino acids: CASSLEGVSTGELFF. The CDR3, as DNA: TGTGCCAGCAGCCTGGAGGGGGTGAGCACCGGGGAGCTGTTTTTT.

The chain carries TRBV7-2 and TRBJ1-1; D not resolved. V gave up 4 bases and J gave up 6 bases, with 12 bases separating them. Germline lookup yields CDR1 SGHTA and CDR2 FQGNSA. This CDR3 has 13 residues. The chain's CDR3 is CASSSGLSPEAFF. The DNA of the CDR3 is TGTGCCAGCAGCTCCGGACTCTCACCTGAAGCTTTCTTT. Supplemented by reference TRBV7-2 and TRBJ1-1, the full variable domain reads GAGVSQSPSNKVTEKGKDVELRCDPISGHTALYWYRQSLGQGLEFLIYFQGNSAPDKSGLPSDRFSAERTGGSVSTLTIQRTQQEDSAVYLCASSSGLSPEAFFGQGTRLTVV.

The count of this clone is one. This chain connects TRBV6-4 to TRBJ2-1; TRBD2 matches at 14 bases. V lost 6 bases and J lost 8; bases outside the gene matches: 6. In germline, CDR1 is MRHNA, CDR2 SNTAGT. This CDR3 has 15 residues. This chain's CDR3 is CASSTGTSGSDEQFF. CDR3 nucleotides: TGTGCCAGCAGCACCGGGACTAGCGGGAGTGATGAGCAGTTCTTC.

The rearrangement joins TRBV23-1 to TRBJ2-7; D is undetermined. TRBV23-1 is sorted into the ORF group, with uncertain function. This CDR3 region has 11 residues. V dropped 0 bases and J dropped 9 bases, with 6 bases sitting between them. CDR3 sequence reads: CASSQSGRQYF. CDR3 DNA: TGCGCCAGCAGTCAATCGGGAAGGCAGTACTTC.

V and J are TRBV5-1 and TRBJ1-6, with D possibly matching TRBD1 (5 bases). The CDR3 sequence is 15 residues long. Trimming took off 0 bases at V and 7 bases at J, with 11 bases between the two ends. Germline V lookup: CDR1 SGHRS, CDR2 YFSETQ. The CDR3 protein is CASSLGGWGNSPLHF. As DNA, the CDR3 is TGCGCCAGCAGCTTGGGAGGGTGGGGGAATTCACCCCTCCACTTT.

The chain is built from TRBV7-2 and TRBJ1-6; no clear D. Trimming cost V 3 bases and J 0 bases, with 18 bases left between them. CDR1 is SGHTA and CDR2 is FQGNSA in the germline V gene. The length of the CDR3 is 19 residues. CDR3 nucleotides: TGTGCCAGCAGCTTCGCCGTGTACGGAAGCAGCTCCTATAATTCACCCCTCCACTTT. This gives the protein CASSFAVYGSSSYNSPLHF.

The rearrangement uses TRBV7-8 and TRBJ1-5; tentatively, D is TRBD1 (6 bases). The length of the CDR3 is 16 residues. The V and J ends lost 5 bases and 2 bases respectively, with 16 bases between them. Per germline, CDR1 SGHVS and CDR2 FQNEAQ. CDR3 region: CASSLQQGKGNQPQHF. The CDR3 nucleotides read TGTGCCAGCAGCCTACAACAGGGTAAGGGCAATCAGCCCCAGCATTTT.

The rearrangement joins TRBV3-1 (or the pseudogene TRBV3-2) to TRBJ2-1; TRBD1 matches 9 bases. The V segment lost 8 bases and the J segment 9 bases; nucleotides outside the gene matches: 5. CDR3 length: 12 residues. Germline V gene sequence: CDR1 LGHDT, CDR2 YNNKEL (reference sequence). CDR3 sequence (DNA): TGTGCCAGCGCCCGACAGGGGGGTGAGCAGTTCTTC. Translation: CASARQGGEQFF.

The J gene is TRBJ2-1, the V gene TRBV6-4; TRBD2 matches at 11 bases. The CDR3 loop spans 15 amino acids. Germline values: CDR1 MRHNA, CDR2 SNTAGT. V shed 5 bases, J shed 3 bases, and the junction held 3 bases outside the gene matches. The CDR3, as DNA: TGTGCCAGCAGTTTACTAGCGGGAGTCTACAATGAGCAGTTCTTC. Protein product: CASSLLAGVYNEQFF.

The gene calls are TRBV21-1 and TRBJ2-7; the D call of TRBD2 is as the table states it, not checked on the DNA. TRBV21-1 is flagged as a pseudogene. The CDR3 loop spans 13 amino acids. The CDR3 sequence: CASRGGNSYEQYV. The CDR3 bases are TGTGCCAGCAGGGGAGGGAACTCCTACGAGCAGTACGTC.

The chain uses TRBV7-2 and TRBJ2-5, with 7 positions matching TRBD2. The ends lost 0 bases at V and 6 bases at J; junction bases unmatched: 10. Germline V gene sequence: CDR1 SGHTA, CDR2 FQGNSA. This CDR3 region has 16 residues. Here the CDR3 reads CASSLAGGTSGKTQYF. The CDR3 DNA reads TGTGCCAGCAGCTTAGCGGGAGGGACCTCGGGGAAGACCCAGTACTTC.

Concerning this clone: The same CDR3 arises from other DNA sequences in this sample as well. The chain carries TRBV15 and TRBJ2-5; 7 bases fit TRBD2. Germline CDR1 is LNHNV and CDR2 is YYDKDF (reference sequence). V dropped 9 bases and J dropped 5; count of bases not matched to a gene: 12. The CDR3 covers 14 residues. The CDR3 DNA reads as TGTGCCACTTCCAAGGGGTGGGGGGGGGAGACCCAGTACTTC. Translated, it gives CATSKGWGGETQYF.